The clone carrying this T cell receptor (beta chain) was picked up a small number of times. Its antigen is not identified. These data originate in a study of early T cells in non-severe SARS-CoV-2 infection. Study in general: Whole-blood bulk RNA, unsorted, was sequenced, and chains were unpaired.

Points from the study as a whole: There was a bias toward anti-spike CD8 responses in VDJdb matching, which missed private and CD4 specificities.

Tagging with unique molecular identifiers was applied to individual cDNA molecules. From the 5' RACE reads, TCRdb called clonotypes with MiXCR, one entry per CDR3 protein. The sample yields tens of thousands of distinct CDR3 sequences, around 12% seen once. Trimming left V 4 bases short and J 2 bases short, with 14 bases between. CDR3 size: 15 residues. This clonotype was sampled from an adult who was a healthcare worker with PCR-confirmed SARS-CoV-2 infection or an uninfected control (not recorded which). The source material was whole blood. V usage is TRBV12-3 or TRBV12-4 and J usage is TRBJ1-1; tentatively, D is TRBD1 (5 bases). The CDR3 coding sequence is TGTGCCAGCAGTTACAGGCGGGGATTAAACACTGAAGCTTTCTTT. Translated: CASSYRRGLNTEAFF.